Following are 8 T cell receptor beta chains from one sample sequenced in a study of radiotherapy plus CTLA-4 blockade in lung cancer. Clones were read by immunoSEQ multiplex PCR, and TCRdb kept only the in-frame ones, dropping some. There are about 50,000 clones in the sample; around 73% occur only once, and 3.5% lies in the top ten. Sequencing was performed on peripheral blood, taken from a patient treated with radiotherapy plus ipilimumab. The source is a human donor with non-small cell lung cancer who had a complete response to radiotherapy plus ipilimumab.

The chain has TRBV29-1 and TRBJ2-1; possibly TRBD2 for D (5 bases). The CDR3 covers 15 residues. Trimming took 4 bases from V and 7 from J, leaving 20 bases between them. Germline CDR1 is SQVTM and CDR2 is ANQGSEA. The CDR3 reads CSVGGMGSSGNEQFF. The CDR3 bases are TGCAGCGTTGGAGGAATGGGATCATCGGGGAATGAGCAGTTCTTC.

The chain links TRBV30 to TRBJ1-4, with a possible D match to TRBD1 (5 bases). Deletions cut 0 bases from V and 3 bases from J, with 8 bases between. CDR1 and CDR2 from the germline V gene are GTSNPN and SVGIG (reference sequence). This CDR3 has 14 residues. CDR3 DNA: TGTGCCTGGAGTGTACCGACAGCTAATGAAAAACTGTTTTTT. Its protein is CAWSVPTANEKLFF.

CDR3 sequence (DNA): TGTGCCAGCAGTCCATACGAAAAGGGAGTGGATAATTCACCCCTCCACTTT. It yields the protein CASSPYEKGVDNSPLHF. The V and J genes are TRBV27 and TRBJ1-6; D remains ambiguous. The V gene lost 5 bases and the J gene lost 5 bases, with 19 bases spanning the gap. Germline CDR1 is MNHEY and CDR2 is SMNVEV (reference sequence). The CDR3 has 17 residues.

The gene calls are TRBV6-1 and TRBJ2-1, with D tentatively TRBD1 (6 bases). V lost 3 bases and J lost 10, with 16 bases in between. Germline V lookup: CDR1 MNHNS, CDR2 SASEGT. The CDR3 totals 14 residues. DNA for the CDR3: TGTGCCAGCAGTGATCAACAGGGATCGCGGGAGCAGTTCTTC. Protein: CASSDQQGSREQFF.

This chain connects TRBV18 to TRBJ2-5; 9 bases match TRBD2. V lost 6 bases, J lost 5 bases, and 16 bases stayed unmatched. This CDR3 region has 17 residues. CDR1 and CDR2 (germline): KGHSH, LQKENI. The CDR3 bases are TGTGCCAGCTCGAAATCGGTGGATAGCGGGAGTAGGGAGACCCAGTACTTC. Residues: CASSKSVDSGSRETQYF.

V and J are TRBV9 and TRBJ1-1; the match to TRBD1 covers 7 bases. Germline CDR1 and CDR2: SGDLS and YYNGEE. The V segment lost 4 bases and the J segment 5 bases; nucleotides outside the gene matches: 11. The CDR3 loop spans 15 amino acids. CDR3 protein: CASSPRRQGGTEAFF. As DNA, the CDR3 is TGTGCCAGCAGCCCGCGCCGACAGGGTGGGACTGAAGCTTTCTTT.

This chain connects TRBV18 to TRBJ1-2; D is perhaps TRBD1 (5 bases). CDR3 size: 15 residues. The V end lost 0 bases, the J end lost 4 bases, and 12 bases lay between the germline ends. Germline CDR1 KGHSH, CDR2 LQKENI. CDR3 loop: CASSPPGQGGYGYTF. CDR3 in DNA: TGTGCCAGCTCACCACCCGGGCAGGGCGGCTATGGCTACACCTTC. Filled out from reference TRBV18 and TRBJ1-2, the complete variable domain reads NAGVMQNPRHLVRRRGQEARLRCSPMKGHSHVYWYRQLPEEGLKFMVYLQKENIIDESGMPKERFSAEFPKEGPSILRIQQVVRGDSAAYFCASSPPGQGGYGYTFGSGTRLTVV.

Here the CDR3 reads CASSLVLGTHRGYNEQFF. In nucleotides, the CDR3 is TGTGCCAGCAGCTTAGTGTTGGGGACTCATCGAGGATACAATGAGCAGTTCTTC. This rearrangement joins TRBV7-8 to TRBJ2-1, with D perhaps matching TRBD2 (6 bases). Germline lookup yields CDR1 SGHVS and CDR2 FQNEAQ. V gave up 1 base and J gave up 4 bases, with 20 bases separating them. There are 18 residues in the CDR3.